A selection of T cell receptor beta chains follows, all from one sample in a study of regulatory T cells in long-lasting Graves disease. MiXCR, applied by TCRdb to the multiplex PCR reads, yields one record per CDR3 protein. Among 550,000 or so distinct CDR3 sequences listed, about 11% were seen once. This sample was also put to use in a study of T cells in Graves' hyperthyroidism and ophthalmopathy.

This specimen consisted of peripheral blood mononuclear cells (PBMCs), obtained at new diagnosis, from a patient treated with antithyroid drugs. Receptors originate from a woman aged 25 to 39 with Graves disease. Each CDR3 is given with its conserved first and last residue. The D gene is left open where the match is weak. Size tells how often a clone was seen (once, few, many) or the class of an expanded clone, and some rows leave it out.

TRBD1	TRBJ1-3	TRBV7-8	few	TGTGCCAGCAGCTTAGGGTACAGGGGATACTCTGGAAACACCATATATTTT	CASSLGYRGYSGNTIYF
TRBD1	TRBJ1-2	TRBV18	many	TGTGCCAGCTCACCACAACAGGGGCAGGGTGGCTACACCTTC	CASSPQQGQGGYTF
-	TRBJ1-6	TRBV14	many	TGTGCCAGCAGCCGGGCCCTGCCTTCACCCCTCCACTTT	CASSRALPSPLHF
-	TRBJ2-7	TRBV4-2	many	TGTGCCAGCAGCCAAGACGGCGGGATCTACGAGCAGTACTTC	CASSQDGGIYEQYF
TRBD2	TRBJ2-1	TRBV20-1	many	TGCAGTGCTAGAAGTTCGGGGGAGGGACTAGCGGACAATGAGCAGTTCTTC	CSARSSGEGLADNEQFF
-	TRBJ1-5	TRBV20-1	-	TGCAGTGCTAGGAGGAGGGCCAATCAGCCCCAGCATTTT	CSARRRANQPQHF
TRBD1	TRBJ1-6	TRBV10-2	few	TGCGCCAGCACCCTACATGGGGACAGGCTCGGGAATTCACCCCTCCACTTT	CASTLHGDRLGNSPLHF
-	TRBJ1-2	TRBV28	many	TGTGCCAGCAGTCCGGGTTTAGGCTACACCTTC	CASSPGLGYTF
TRBD2	TRBJ2-5	TRBV19	many	TGTGCCAGTAGTAGATTAGCGGGGTTCCGGGAGACCCAGTACTTC	CASSRLAGFRETQYF
-	TRBJ2-7	TRBV6-2/TRBV6-3	many	TGTGCCAGCAGTGCGTCGGGACTGATCTACGAGCAGTACTTC	CASSASGLIYEQYF
-	TRBJ2-1	TRBV11-2	many	TGTGCCAGCAGCTTAGGACGGAGCTCCTACAATGAGCAGTTCTTC	CASSLGRSSYNEQFF
-	TRBJ1-5	TRBV20-1	many	TGCAGTGCTAGATCCCGTCCGGGGACCGAGAGCAATCAGCCCCAGCATTTT	CSARSRPGTESNQPQHF
TRBD1	TRBJ1-6	TRBV7-9	few	TGTGCCAGCAGCTTAGCGACAGGGGGTTCTTCACCCCTCCACTTT	CASSLATGGSSPLHF
TRBD2	TRBJ2-3	TRBV6-1	-	TGTGCCAGCAGTGAATGGACTAGCGGGACCACAGATACGCAGTATTTT	CASSEWTSGTTDTQYF
TRBD2	TRBJ2-3	TRBV10-2	few	TGCGCCAGCAGTGATCGGCTAGCGGGCACAGATACGCAGTATTTT	CASSDRLAGTDTQYF
-	TRBJ1-2	TRBV10-3	many	TGTGCCATCAGTGAGTCCTGGGGATTCTATGGCTACACCTTC	CAISESWGFYGYTF
-	TRBJ2-1	TRBV27	many	TGTGCCAGCAGTTTGGGAGAGATCTCATACAATGAGCAGTTCTTC	CASSLGEISYNEQFF
TRBD2	TRBJ2-4	TRBV25-1	many	TGTGCCAGCAGTGGTTCAGCGGGAGCTTACAATATTCAGTACTTC	CASSGSAGAYNIQYF
-	TRBJ2-4	TRBV9	-	TGTGCCAGCAGCGTAGGGGTAGCCAAAAACATTCAGTACTTC	CASSVGVAKNIQYF
TRBD1	TRBJ2-1	TRBV20-1	many	TGCAGTGCTGACTCAGGACAGGGTGAAGACAATGAGCAGTTCTTC	CSADSGQGEDNEQFF
TRBD2	TRBJ2-1	TRBV10-2	many	TGCGCCAGCAGTGTACCCCTAGCGGGAGGGCCAGGGGACAATGAGCAGTTCTTC	CASSVPLAGGPGDNEQFF
TRBD2	TRBJ2-2	TRBV11-3	many	TGTGCCAGCCAACCGAGCGGGAGTCCGACCAGGGAGCTGTTTTTT	CASQPSGSPTRELFF
TRBD1	TRBJ1-5	TRBV6-1	many	TGTGCCAGCTGTAGGGACAGCTATAATAATCAGCCCCAGCATTTT	CASCRDSYNNQPQHF
TRBD2	TRBJ2-2	TRBV19	many	TGTGCCAGTAGTATAGACAGGACTAGCTCAACCGGGGAGCTGTTTTTT	CASSIDRTSSTGELFF
TRBD1	TRBJ1-2	TRBV19	many	TGTGCCAGTAGTATAGCCGGACAGGGGCGAGATGGCTACACCTTC	CASSIAGQGRDGYTF
-	TRBJ1-2	TRBV7-9	many	TGTGCCAGCAGCTTACTTAGGGGCAGGGATGGCTACACCTTC	CASSLLRGRDGYTF
-	TRBJ2-7	TRBV19	many	TGTGCCAGTAGTAACCCAGGGGCTGGGGAGCAGTACTTC	CASSNPGAGEQYF
-	TRBJ2-1	TRBV11-3	many	TGTGCCAGCAGCTTAGATCGAATAAATGAGCAGTTCTTC	CASSLDRINEQFF
-	TRBJ1-2	TRBV6-5	-	TGTGCCAGCAGTTACTCCCGGAGTGATACTTATGGCTACACCTTC	CASSYSRSDTYGYTF
-	TRBJ2-7	TRBV7-2	many	TGTGCCAGCAGCTTAGGAAGACAGTACGAGCAGTACTTC	CASSLGRQYEQYF
-	TRBJ2-7	TRBV7-9	few	TGTGCCAGCAGCTTAGGGGCATTCTTCGGTCCTCTTAGTACTAACGAGCAGTACTTC	CASSLGAFFGPLSTNEQYF
-	TRBJ1-2	TRBV6-2/TRBV6-3	many	TGTGCCAGCAGTGAGACACTGAACTATGGCTACACCTTC	CASSETLNYGYTF
-	TRBJ1-1	TRBV30	-	TGTGCCTGGATACCGGCAAACCCCCTGAACACTGAAGCTTTCTTT	CAWIPANPLNTEAFF
-	TRBJ2-5	TRBV9	few	TGTGCCAGCAGCGTAGGGGACGTCCAAGAGACCCAGTACTTC	CASSVGDVQETQYF
-	TRBJ2-2	TRBV2	many	TGTGCCAGCAGTCACCGTAGCTGGCAGGGTTCATTGGATGACGGGGAGCTGTTTTTT	CASSHRSWQGSLDDGELFF
-	TRBJ2-3	TRBV25-1	many	TGTGCCAGCAGTGAAGGTGGCACAGATACGCAGTATTTT	CASSEGGTDTQYF
-	TRBJ1-4	TRBV7-2	many	TGTGCCAGCAGCTACGACCGTGAAAAACTGTTTTTT	CASSYDREKLFF
TRBD2	TRBJ2-1	TRBV20-1	many	TGCAGTGCCGATCCTAGCGGGAGCTCCAATGAGCAGTTCTTC	CSADPSGSSNEQFF
TRBD2	TRBJ2-5	TRBV11-2	many	TGTGCCAGCAGATTATCGGGGGGAGACCAAGAGACCCAGTACTTC	CASRLSGGDQETQYF
-	TRBJ2-7	TRBV19	-	TGTGCCAGTAGTATCTGGCCAGGAAGGGAGCAGTACTTC	CASSIWPGREQYF
TRBD2	TRBJ2-3	TRBV28	many	TGTGCCAGCAGCCTTTTTACTAGCGCTGTTATGACAGATACGCAGTATTTT	CASSLFTSAVMTDTQYF